The clone carrying this T cell receptor beta chain was seen more than once but under ten times. Its matching antigen is unknown. Every bit of the isolated RNA underwent reverse transcription, so sequencing read expressed TCRB transcripts. Only in-frame clones appear in the TCRdb table, and some are missing; sequencing was by immunoSEQ multiplex PCR. The data show a few hundred thousand clones, 13% seen once. This sample is drawn from a study of beta chain features in type 1 diabetes. Study-level points and caveats: Researchers report that Type 1 diabetes patients had moderately but significantly shorter TCRB CDR3s across all four CD4+ subsets.

CDR1 and CDR2 (germline): KGHSH, LQKENI. This CDR3 has 13 amino acids. Trimming took off 2 bases at V and 5 bases at J, with 10 bases between the two ends. The V call is TRBV18, the J call TRBJ2-7; tentatively, D is TRBD1 (5 bases). The clonotype originates from a woman in her late teens or twenties with type 1 diabetes. The sample comprised naive CD4+ T cells from blood. The CDR3 DNA follows: TGTGCCAGCTCACCAAACAGGCCGGACGAGCAGTACTTC. Translation: CASSPNRPDEQYF. Variable domain in full (rest from reference TRBV18 and TRBJ2-7): NAGVMQNPRHLVRRRGQEARLRCSPMKGHSHVYWYRQLPEEGLKFMVYLQKENIIDESGMPKERFSAEFPKEGPSILRIQQVVRGDSAAYFCASSPNRPDEQYFGPGTRLTVT.